What follows are 17 T cell receptor beta chains derived from one specimen sequenced in a study of cytomegalovirus exposure and HLA in healthy donors. The PCR had 60 Vbeta and 13 Jbeta primers. Only in-frame clones appear in the TCRdb table, and some are missing; sequencing was by immunoSEQ multiplex PCR. The data hold roughly 190,000 clones, with more than 75% observed a single time. Material: PBMCs. The source is a man aged 25-40 years in good health and CMV-seronegative.

The rearrangement uses TRBV6-1 and TRBJ2-7; a weak D match, TRBD1 (6 bases). Between the trimmed V and J ends, which lost 6 bases and 6 bases, there was a span of 12 bases. The CDR3 has 12 amino acids. CDR1 is MNHNS and CDR2 is SASEGT in the germline V gene. CDR3 sequence (DNA): TGTGCCAGCAGCCGAACAGGGTTCGAGCAGTACTTC. This translates into CASSRTGFEQYF.

V usage is TRBV5-5 and J usage is TRBJ1-1, with D possibly TRBD1 on 5 matching bases. Trimming stripped 0 bases from V and 1 base from J, with 10 bases between. The germline CDR1 and CDR2 sequences are SGHKS and YYEKEE (reference sequence). CDR3 length: 15 amino acids. The CDR3 loop is CASSLAGHGNTEAFF. The DNA of the CDR3 is TGTGCCAGCAGCTTGGCAGGGCACGGGAACACTGAAGCTTTCTTT.

The gene calls are TRBV10-1 and TRBJ1-1, with unresolved D. Germline CDR1 reads WNHNN; CDR2 reads SYGVQD (reference sequence). The ends were cut back, 3 bases at V and 4 bases at J, with 12 bases in the middle. The length of the CDR3 is 14 residues. CDR3 protein: CASSELGSGTEAFF. CDR3 nucleotides: TGCGCCAGCAGTGAATTAGGGAGTGGCACTGAAGCTTTCTTT.

There are a few counts of this clone. This chain joins TRBV28 and TRBJ1-5; D is uncertain. Trimming removed 3 bases from V and 3 bases from J, with 9 bases in between. This CDR3 has 14 amino acids. Germline V CDR1 and CDR2: MDHEN, SYDVKM. The CDR3 coding sequence is TGTGCCAGCAGTTTGAGAGTATCCAATCAGCCCCAGCATTTT. Protein sequence: CASSLRVSNQPQHF.

This rearrangement joins TRBV5-6 to TRBJ2-7, with 7 bases that match TRBD1. Germline V gives CDR1 SGHDT, CDR2 YYEEEE. The V and J ends lost 2 bases and 4 bases, in that order; junction bases with no gene match: 18. The CDR3 consists of 18 residues. The CDR3 here is CASSFRQGMAFRPYEQYF. The CDR3 region has the DNA TGTGCCAGCAGCTTTCGACAGGGTATGGCCTTCCGGCCTTACGAGCAGTACTTC.

The genes are TRBV5-6 and TRBJ2-2, with D possibly being TRBD1 (6 bases). Germline-derived CDR1 and CDR2 are SGHDT and YYEEEE. This CDR3 has 15 residues. Trimming pared 4 bases from V and 2 bases from J, leaving 12 bases between. CDR3 in DNA: TGTGCCAGCAGCCGTCCACAGGGTAACACCGGGGAGCTGTTTTTT. It translates to CASSRPQGNTGELFF.

V is TRBV11-2 and J is TRBJ2-7; 10 nucleotides agree with TRBD2. V gave up 2 bases and J gave up 7 bases; unmatched junction bases: 2. The CDR3 has 13 residues. Germline-derived CDR1 and CDR2 are SGHAT and FQNNGV. Here the CDR3 DNA reads TGTGCCAGCAGCTTACTAGCGGGAGTTGAGCAGTACTTC. It encodes CASSLLAGVEQYF.

This clone occurred once. V is TRBV25-1 and J is TRBJ2-5; possibly TRBD1 for D (5 bases). CDR3 length equals 15 residues. Looked up from germline, CDR1 is MGHDK and CDR2 is SYGVNS. V lost 6 bases and J 0 bases, leaving 14 bases between the germline ends. CDR3 nucleotide sequence: TGTGCCAGCAGCCGAGATACAGGCTACCAAGAGACCCAGTACTTC. It encodes CASSRDTGYQETQYF.

The rearrangement uses TRBV5-1 and TRBJ2-3; 10 bases line up with TRBD2. V was clipped by 1 base and J by 3 bases; unmatched bases: 5. There are 16 residues in the CDR3. CDR1 is SGHRS, CDR2 YFSETQ, per germline. The CDR3 reads CASSLIVSGGTDTQYF. The CDR3 nucleotides read TGCGCCAGCAGCTTGATTGTTAGCGGGGGGACAGATACGCAGTATTTT. Looking up the rest from reference TRBV5-1 and TRBJ2-3 gives the full variable domain: KAGVTQTPRYLIKTRGQQVTLSCSPISGHRSVSWYQQTPGQGLQFLFEYFSETQRNKGNFPGRFSGRQFSNSRSEMNVSTLELGDSALYLCASSLIVSGGTDTQYFGPGTRLTVL.

The chain is built from TRBV28 and TRBJ1-2, with D perhaps TRBD1 (6 bases). The CDR3 contains 14 residues. CDR1 MDHEN and CDR2 SYDVKM come from the germline V gene. V was trimmed by 7 bases and J by 2 bases, leaving 14 bases between them. The CDR3 nucleotides are TGTGCCAGCAAACTTGCCGGGACAAACTATGGCTACACCTTC. As protein: CASKLAGTNYGYTF.

This clone was recorded once. The J gene is TRBJ2-1, the V gene TRBV28; D may be TRBD2 (5 bases). This CDR3 comprises 14 residues. The germline V gene has CDR1 MDHEN and CDR2 SYDVKM. The V gene lost 6 bases and the J gene lost 2 bases, with 11 bases spanning the gap. CDR3 residues: CASSLSGTYNEQFF. The CDR3 nucleotides are TGTGCCAGCAGCCTCAGCGGTACCTACAATGAGCAGTTCTTC.

This clone was seen a few times. V and J are TRBV6-6 and TRBJ2-7, with D unresolved. This CDR3 has 14 amino acids. CDR1 and CDR2 from the germline V gene are MNHNY and SVGAGI (reference sequence). Trimming removed 7 bases from V and 0 bases from J, with 13 bases in between. The CDR3 region is CASTASPSSYEQYF. In nucleotides, the CDR3 is TGTGCCAGCACCGCAAGCCCAAGCTCCTACGAGCAGTACTTC.

The chain links TRBV21-1 to TRBJ2-3; the table's D call, TRBD2, has no DNA check behind it. TRBV21-1 is given as a pseudogene. The CDR3 length is 16 residues. The CDR3 bases are TGTGCCAGCAGCTCGGGATGGGGGGGTATCACAGATACGCAGTATTTT. Protein sequence: CASSSGWGGITDTQYF.

The rearrangement links TRBV7-9 to TRBJ1-1, with TRBD1 as a possible D gene (6 bases). CDR1 and CDR2 from the germline V gene are SEHNR and FQNEAQ (reference sequence). The CDR3 contains 13 residues. V was trimmed by 5 bases and J by 10 bases, leaving 17 bases between them. The CDR3 loop is CASSPQSRGRAFF. The CDR3 DNA is TGTGCCAGCAGCCCCCAGTCCAGGGGAAGAGCTTTCTTT.

This clone turned up a few times. The gene calls are TRBV6-1 and TRBJ2-4, with D perhaps matching TRBD1 (5 bases). The CDR3 is 16 amino acids. Deletions cut 3 bases from V and 3 bases from J, with 15 bases between. Germline V gives CDR1 MNHNS, CDR2 SASEGT. CDR3 sequence: CASSDWGAGFKNIQYF. CDR3 DNA: TGTGCCAGCAGTGATTGGGGCGCCGGGTTCAAAAACATTCAGTACTTC.

The rearrangement links TRBV7-9 to TRBJ1-4, with D possibly matching TRBD1 (5 bases). Germline V gives CDR1 SEHNR, CDR2 FQNEAQ (reference sequence). This CDR3 has 16 amino acids. Trimming cost V 5 bases and J 8 bases, with 21 bases left between them. CDR3 bases: TGTGCCAGCAGCCTGGGGACTCTGGAGGTACGGGAAAAACTGTTTTTT. This codes for CASSLGTLEVREKLFF.

The CDR3 protein is CASSQATSGYEQYF. The CDR3, as DNA: TGTGCCAGCAGCCAAGCTACCAGCGGGTACGAGCAGTACTTC. The chain couples TRBV4-2 to TRBJ2-7; D might be TRBD2 (6 bases). The CDR3 is made up of 14 amino acids. Germline V lookup: CDR1 LGHNA, CDR2 YNFKEQ. V gave up 1 base and J gave up 4 bases, with 11 bases separating them.